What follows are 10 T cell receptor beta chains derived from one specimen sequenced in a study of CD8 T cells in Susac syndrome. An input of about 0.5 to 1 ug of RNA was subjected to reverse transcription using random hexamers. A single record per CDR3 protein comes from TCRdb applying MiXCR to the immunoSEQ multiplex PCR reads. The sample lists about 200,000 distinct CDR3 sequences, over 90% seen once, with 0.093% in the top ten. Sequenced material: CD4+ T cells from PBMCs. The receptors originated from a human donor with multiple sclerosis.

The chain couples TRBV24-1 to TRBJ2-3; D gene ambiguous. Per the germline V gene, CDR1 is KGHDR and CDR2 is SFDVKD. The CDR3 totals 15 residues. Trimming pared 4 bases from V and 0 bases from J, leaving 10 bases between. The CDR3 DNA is TGTGCCACCAGTGACTCGAGCGACAGCACAGATACGCAGTATTTT. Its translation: CATSDSSDSTDTQYF.

Here the CDR3 DNA reads TGTGCCAGCAGCGCCGGGTGGGGCAATCAGCCCCAGCATTTT. Translated: CASSAGWGNQPQHF. This rearrangement joins TRBV6-2 or TRBV6-3 to TRBJ1-5, with unresolved D. Germline CDR1 and CDR2: MNHEY and SVGEGT. CDR3 size: 14 residues. V was clipped by 6 bases and J by 2 bases, with 11 bases between them.

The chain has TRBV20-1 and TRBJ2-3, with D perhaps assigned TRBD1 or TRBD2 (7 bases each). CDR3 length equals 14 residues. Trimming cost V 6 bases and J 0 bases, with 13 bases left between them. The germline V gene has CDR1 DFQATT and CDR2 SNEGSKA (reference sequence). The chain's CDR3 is CSASQGGSTDTQYF. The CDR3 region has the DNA TGCAGTGCCTCTCAGGGGGGGAGCACAGATACGCAGTATTTT.

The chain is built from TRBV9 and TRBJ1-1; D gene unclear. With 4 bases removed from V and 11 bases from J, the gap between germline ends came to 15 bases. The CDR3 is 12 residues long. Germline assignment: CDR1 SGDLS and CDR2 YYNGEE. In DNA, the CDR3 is TGTGCCAGCAGCCCCCAGGTACAAACGGCTTTCTTT. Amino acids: CASSPQVQTAFF.

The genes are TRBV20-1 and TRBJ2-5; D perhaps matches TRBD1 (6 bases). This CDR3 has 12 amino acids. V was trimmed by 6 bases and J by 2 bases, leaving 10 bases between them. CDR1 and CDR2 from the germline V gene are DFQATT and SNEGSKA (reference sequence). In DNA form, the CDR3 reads TGCAGTGCCCCCAGGGGTCAAGAGACCCAGTACTTC. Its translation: CSAPRGQETQYF.

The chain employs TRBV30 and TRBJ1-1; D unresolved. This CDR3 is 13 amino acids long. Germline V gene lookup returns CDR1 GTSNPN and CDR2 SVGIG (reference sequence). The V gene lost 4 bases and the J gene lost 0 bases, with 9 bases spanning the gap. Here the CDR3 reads CAWKKEVNTEAFF. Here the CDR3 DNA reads TGTGCCTGGAAAAAGGAGGTGAACACTGAAGCTTTCTTT.

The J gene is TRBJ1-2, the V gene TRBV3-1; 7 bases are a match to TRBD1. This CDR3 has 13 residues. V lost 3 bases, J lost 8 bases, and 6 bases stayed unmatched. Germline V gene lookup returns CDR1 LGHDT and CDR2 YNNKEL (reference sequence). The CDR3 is CASSQERGRGYTF. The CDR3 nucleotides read TGTGCCAGCAGCCAGGAAAGGGGGCGAGGCTACACCTTC. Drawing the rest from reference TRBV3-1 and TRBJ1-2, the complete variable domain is DTAVSQTPKYLVTQMGNDKSIKCEQNLGHDTMYWYKQDSKKFLKIMFSYNNKELIINETVPNRFSPKSPDKAHLNLHINSLELGDSAVYFCASSQERGRGYTFGSGTRLTVV.

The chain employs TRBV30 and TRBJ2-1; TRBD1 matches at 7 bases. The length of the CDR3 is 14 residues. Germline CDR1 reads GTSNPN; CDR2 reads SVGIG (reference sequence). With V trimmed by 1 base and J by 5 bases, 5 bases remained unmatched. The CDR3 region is CAWSAGTVNNEQFF. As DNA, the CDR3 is TGTGCCTGGAGTGCAGGGACAGTAAACAATGAGCAGTTCTTC.

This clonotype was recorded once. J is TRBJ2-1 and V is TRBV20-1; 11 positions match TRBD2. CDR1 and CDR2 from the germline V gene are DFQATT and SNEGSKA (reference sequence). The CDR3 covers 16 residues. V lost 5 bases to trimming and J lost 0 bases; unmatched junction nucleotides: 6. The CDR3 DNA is TGCAGTGCTGACCATCTAGCGGGAGGCTCCTACAATGAGCAGTTCTTC. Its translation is CSADHLAGGSYNEQFF.

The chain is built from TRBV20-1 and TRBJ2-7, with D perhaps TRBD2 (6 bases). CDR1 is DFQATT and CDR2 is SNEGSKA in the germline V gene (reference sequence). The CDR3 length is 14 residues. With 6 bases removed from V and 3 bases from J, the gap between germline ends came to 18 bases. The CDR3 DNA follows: TGCAGTGCCCTCCTCCACGGGGGAGTCTACGAGCAGTACTTC. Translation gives CSALLHGGVYEQYF.